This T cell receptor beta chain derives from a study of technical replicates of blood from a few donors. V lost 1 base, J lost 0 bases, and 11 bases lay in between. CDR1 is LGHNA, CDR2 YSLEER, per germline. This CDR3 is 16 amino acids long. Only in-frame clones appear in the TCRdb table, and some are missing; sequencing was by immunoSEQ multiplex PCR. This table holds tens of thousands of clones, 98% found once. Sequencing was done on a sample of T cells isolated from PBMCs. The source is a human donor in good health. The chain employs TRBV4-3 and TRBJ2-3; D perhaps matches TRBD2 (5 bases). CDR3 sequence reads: CASSQGSGGSTDTQYF. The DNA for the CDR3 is TGCGCCAGCAGCCAAGGCTCCGGCGGGAGCACAGATACGCAGTATTTT.